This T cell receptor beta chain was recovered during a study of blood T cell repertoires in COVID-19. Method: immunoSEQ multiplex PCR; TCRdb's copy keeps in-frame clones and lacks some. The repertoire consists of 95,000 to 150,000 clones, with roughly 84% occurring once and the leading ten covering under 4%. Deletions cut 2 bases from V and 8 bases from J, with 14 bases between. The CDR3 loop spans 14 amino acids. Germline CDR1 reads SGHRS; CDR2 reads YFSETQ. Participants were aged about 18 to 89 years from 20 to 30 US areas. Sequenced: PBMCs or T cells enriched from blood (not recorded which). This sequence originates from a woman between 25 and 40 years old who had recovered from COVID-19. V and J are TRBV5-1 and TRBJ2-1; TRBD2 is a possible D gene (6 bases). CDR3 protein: CASSLFGQRDEQFF. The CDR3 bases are TGCGCCAGCAGCTTATTCGGGCAGCGGGATGAGCAGTTCTTC.